This is a list of T cell receptor beta chains from one sample in a study of blood T cells in healthy people across ages. TCRdb re-analysed the 5' RACE reads in MiXCR, keeping a single row per CDR3 protein. The sample lists 1.5 million to 2 million distinct CDR3 sequences; 28% were seen once. The material sequenced was blood. Receptors were obtained from a woman aged 25 to 39 in good health. CDR3s include the opening cysteine and the closing phenylalanine or tryptophan. The D gene is left open where the match is weak. Size values are once, few and many counts, or a class for expanded clones, and some rows have none.

>TRBD2|TRBJ2-1|TRBV28|13|NA
TGTGCCAGCAGTGGGCGGGGGAGCAATGAGCAGTTCTTC
CASSGRGSNEQFF
>NA|TRBJ2-5|TRBV5-8|12|NA
TGTGCCAGCAGCGAGAGGCCCGAGACCCAGTACTTC
CASSERPETQYF
>NA|TRBJ2-1|TRBV27|14|NA
TGTGCGAGCCATGGACTATCGGTGAGGGGGGAGCAGTTCTTC
CASHGLSVRGEQFF
>NA|TRBJ2-4|TRBV4-3|13|NA
TGCGCCAGCAGCCAAGATAGGGCAAGCGGGCAGTACTTC
CASSQDRASGQYF
>NA|TRBJ2-5|TRBV4-1|16|few
TGCGCCAGCAGCCTTCGAGCCCGACCCATCGGAGAGACCCAGTACTTC
CASSLRARPIGETQYF
>NA|TRBJ1-2|TRBV9|15|NA
TGTGCCAGCAGCGTACGGGTGGGGGGTAAGGATGGCTACACCTTC
CASSVRVGGKDGYTF
>TRBD2|TRBJ2-7|TRBV11-2|15|NA
TGTGCCAGTAGCACCGTAGCGGGAGAGGACTACGAGCAGTACTTC
CASSTVAGEDYEQYF
>NA|TRBJ1-2|TRBV30|13|few
TGTGCCTGGAGGTCAGGGACTAACTATGGCTACACCTTC
CAWRSGTNYGYTF
>TRBD2|TRBJ2-3|TRBV5-1|16|NA
TGCGCCAGCAGCCCGGGAGGGGAGCGGGGGAGAGATACGCAGTATTTT
CASSPGGERGRDTQYF
>NA|TRBJ2-7|TRBV11-2|15|NA
TGTGCCAGCAGCTTAGAGGCTCGCCGTCGAGGGGAGCAGTACTTC
CASSLEARRRGEQYF
>TRBD1|TRBJ2-7|TRBV12-3/TRBV12-4|14|few
TGTACCAGCAGCATGGCAGGGGGCTCCTACGAGCAGTACTTC
CTSSMAGGSYEQYF
>NA|TRBJ2-7|TRBV27|14|NA
TGTGCCGGCAGGTCGAAGGAAAGATCCTACGAGCAGTACTTC
CAGRSKERSYEQYF
>NA|TRBJ2-2|TRBV7-9|13|once
TGTGCCAGCAGCACAGGGCGGACCGGGGAGCGGTTTTTT
CASSTGRTGERFF
>NA|TRBJ2-1|TRBV11-2|15|NA
TGTGCCAGCAGCTTAGATCGAGGGTTGGATGAGACCCAGTTCTTC
CASSLDRGLDETQFF
>TRBD1|TRBJ2-5|TRBV2|14|NA
TGTGCCAGCAGGGGGACAGCCCTTCTAGGGACCCAGTACTTC
CASRGTALLGTQYF
>TRBD2|TRBJ2-1|TRBV7-8|19|few
TGTGCCAGCAGCGTCGGCGTAGCGGGAAAGGGGAGATCCTACAATGAGCAGTTCTTC
CASSVGVAGKGRSYNEQFF
>TRBD1|TRBJ2-7|TRBV20-1|13|NA
TGCAGTGCTCCGGACAGGGCATCCTACGAGCAGTACTTC
CSAPDRASYEQYF
>NA|TRBJ1-2|TRBV5-1|13|NA
TGCGCCAGCAGCTTGGAGGGGAGAGATGGCTACACCTTC
CASSLEGRDGYTF
>TRBD2|TRBJ2-7|TRBV6-2/TRBV6-3|16|NA
TGTGCCAGCAGTCCGACAGCTAGCGGGGATTCCTACGAGCGGTACTTC
CASSPTASGDSYERYF
>TRBD1|TRBJ1-5|TRBV27|19|few
TGTGCCAGCAGTCCACGGATCATAGGGACAGGGGGTGGCGAACAGCCCCAGCATTTT
CASSPRIIGTGGGEQPQHF
>TRBD1|TRBJ2-1|TRBV11-1|13|NA
TGTGCCAGCAGTCCGGACAGGGAAAATGAGCAGTTCTTC
CASSPDRENEQFF
>NA|TRBJ2-7|TRBV5-1|16|many
TGCGCCAGCAGCTTGGCCTCTGGCGCGGCCCAATACGAGCAGTACTTC
CASSLASGAAQYEQYF
>NA|TRBJ2-1|TRBV20-1|13|few
TGCAGTGCCGCGAACCCTAGTACCCATGAGCAGTTCTTC
CSAANPSTHEQFF
>NA|TRBJ1-2|TRBV3-1|14|NA
TGTGCCAGCAGCCAAACGGACAGAAACTATGGCTGCACCTTC
CASSQTDRNYGCTF
>TRBD2|TRBJ2-3|TRBV12-3/TRBV12-4|16|NA
TGTGCCAGCAGTTTTAGCGGGGGGGTGGGCACAGATACGCAGTATTTT
CASSFSGGVGTDTQYF
>NA|TRBJ2-7|TRBV24-1|15|many
TGTGCCACCAGTGATCCCCGAGAGGGGGGCTACGAGCAGTACTTC
CATSDPREGGYEQYF
>NA|TRBJ2-5|TRBV15|14|NA
TGTGCCACCAGCAGAGTGGCTGGACTGGAGACCCAGTACTTC
CATSRVAGLETQYF
>TRBD2|TRBJ2-7|TRBV10-3|14|many
TGTGCCATCAGTGCGACTAGCCGTCTGGACGAGCAGTACTTC
CAISATSRLDEQYF